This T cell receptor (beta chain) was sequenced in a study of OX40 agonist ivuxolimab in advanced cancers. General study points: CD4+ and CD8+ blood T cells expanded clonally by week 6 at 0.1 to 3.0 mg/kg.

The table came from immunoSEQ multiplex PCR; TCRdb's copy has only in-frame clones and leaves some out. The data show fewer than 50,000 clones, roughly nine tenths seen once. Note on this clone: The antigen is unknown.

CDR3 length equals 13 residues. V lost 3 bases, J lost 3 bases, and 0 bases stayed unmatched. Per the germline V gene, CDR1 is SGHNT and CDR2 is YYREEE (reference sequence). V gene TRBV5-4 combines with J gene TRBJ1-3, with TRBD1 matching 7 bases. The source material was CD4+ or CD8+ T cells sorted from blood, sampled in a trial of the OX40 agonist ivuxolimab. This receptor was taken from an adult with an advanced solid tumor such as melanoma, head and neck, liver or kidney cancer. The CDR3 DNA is TGTGCCAGCAGCTGGGACAGTGGAAACACCATATATTTT. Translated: CASSWDSGNTIYF.